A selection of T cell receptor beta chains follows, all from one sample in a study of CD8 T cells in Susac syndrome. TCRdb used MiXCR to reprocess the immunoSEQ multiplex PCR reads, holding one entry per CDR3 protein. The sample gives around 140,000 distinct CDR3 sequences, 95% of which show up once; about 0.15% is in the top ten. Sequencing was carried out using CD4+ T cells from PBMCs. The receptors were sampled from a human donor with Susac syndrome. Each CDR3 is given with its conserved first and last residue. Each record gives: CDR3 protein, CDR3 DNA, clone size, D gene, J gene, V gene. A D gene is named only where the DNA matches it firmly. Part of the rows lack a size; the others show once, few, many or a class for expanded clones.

CDR3: CASRPGQVPHEQYF
DNA: TGTGCCAGCAGACCAGGACAGGTCCCCCACGAGCAGTACTTC
size: once
D: TRBD1
J: TRBJ2-7
V: TRBV27

CDR3: CASSLVTSSGTYEQYF
DNA: TGTGCCAGCAGCTTGGTTACGTCGAGCGGGACCTACGAGCAGTACTTC
size: .
D: TRBD2
J: TRBJ2-7
V: TRBV5-4

CDR3: CASSGGSRGNTIYF
DNA: TGTGCCAGCAGCGGGGGTAGTAGGGGAAACACCATATATTTT
size: .
D: .
J: TRBJ1-3
V: TRBV7-9

CDR3: CSARAPRSADTQYF
DNA: TGCAGTGCTAGAGCCCCCCGATCGGCAGATACGCAGTATTTT
size: once
D: .
J: TRBJ2-3
V: TRBV20-1

CDR3: CASSVRSEQFF
DNA: TGTGCCAGCAGCGTGCGCAGCGAGCAGTTCTTC
size: .
D: .
J: TRBJ2-1
V: TRBV2

CDR3: CASCRDNSGANVLTF
DNA: TGTGCCAGCTGCCGGGACAACTCTGGGGCCAACGTCCTGACTTTC
size: .
D: .
J: TRBJ2-6
V: TRBV7-2

CDR3: CSVTGLTMNTEAFF
DNA: TGCAGCGTTACAGGGTTAACGATGAACACTGAAGCTTTCTTT
size: .
D: .
J: TRBJ1-1
V: TRBV29-1

CDR3: CSAWDRSWEQYF
DNA: TGCAGTGCTTGGGACAGGTCGTGGGAGCAGTACTTC
size: .
D: TRBD1
J: TRBJ2-7
V: TRBV20-1

CDR3: CASSLGGNNEKLFF
DNA: TGTGCCAGCAGCCTCGGGGGGAATAATGAAAAACTGTTTTTT
size: .
D: .
J: TRBJ1-4
V: TRBV7-9

CDR3: CASRQAGSTGELFF
DNA: TGTGCCAGCAGGCAAGCAGGGTCAACCGGGGAGCTGTTTTTT
size: .
D: .
J: TRBJ2-2
V: TRBV9

CDR3: CASSLYNQEKLFF
DNA: TGTGCCAGCAGCTTATACAACCAGGAAAAACTGTTTTTT
size: .
D: .
J: TRBJ1-4
V: TRBV11-2

CDR3: CSARGLSAGNSPLHF
DNA: TGCAGTGCTAGAGGCTTGTCGGCTGGTAATTCACCCCTCCACTTT
size: .
D: .
J: TRBJ1-6
V: TRBV20-1

CDR3: CASSQPGQGIYNEQFF
DNA: TGCGCCAGCAGCCAACCAGGACAGGGGATTTACAATGAGCAGTTCTTC
size: .
D: TRBD1
J: TRBJ2-1
V: TRBV4-1

CDR3: CASSFGLTNYGYTF
DNA: TGTGCCAGCAGTTTCGGACTTACTAACTATGGCTACACCTTC
size: .
D: .
J: TRBJ1-2
V: TRBV28

CDR3: CSALGDRGTDTQYF
DNA: TGCAGTGCCCTTGGGGACAGGGGGACAGATACGCAGTATTTT
size: .
D: TRBD1
J: TRBJ2-3
V: TRBV20-1

CDR3: CATSRTIAGGNQETQYF
DNA: TGTGCCACCAGCAGGACGATAGCGGGAGGGAACCAAGAGACCCAGTACTTC
size: .
D: TRBD2
J: TRBJ2-5
V: TRBV15

CDR3: CASSQLAGGPGGELFF
DNA: TGTGCCAGCAGCCAACTAGCGGGAGGGCCGGGCGGGGAGCTGTTTTTT
size: .
D: TRBD2
J: TRBJ2-2
V: TRBV3-1

CDR3: CASNPTRNTEAFF
DNA: TGTGCCAGCAATCCCACAAGGAACACTGAAGCTTTCTTT
size: .
D: .
J: TRBJ1-1
V: TRBV7-2

CDR3: CASSHRTGGISNEQFF
DNA: TGTGCCAGCAGCCACCGGACAGGGGGGATTAGCAATGAGCAGTTCTTC
size: .
D: TRBD1
J: TRBJ2-1
V: TRBV6-7

CDR3: CSARGAYVNEQFF
DNA: TGCAGTGCTAGAGGGGCCTACGTCAATGAGCAGTTCTTC
size: .
D: .
J: TRBJ2-1
V: TRBV20-1

CDR3: CASSYQSSGQGVYEQYF
DNA: TGCGCCAGCAGCTACCAATCATCCGGACAGGGCGTCTACGAGCAGTACTTC
size: once
D: TRBD1
J: TRBJ2-7
V: TRBV4-1

CDR3: CASSQDGPAGGRADTQYF
DNA: TGCGCCAGCAGCCAAGATGGTCCAGCGGGGGGGCGGGCAGATACGCAGTATTTT
size: .
D: TRBD2
J: TRBJ2-3
V: TRBV4-1

CDR3: CSVAQGQGPDTQYF
DNA: TGCAGCGTTGCTCAGGGCCAGGGCCCAGATACGCAGTATTTT
size: .
D: .
J: TRBJ2-3
V: TRBV29-1

CDR3: CASTMSEDRGPGAFF
DNA: TGTGCCAGCACCATGTCGGAGGACAGGGGCCCGGGAGCTTTCTTT
size: .
D: TRBD1
J: TRBJ1-1
V: TRBV7-8

CDR3: CAWSVRLDRGNIQYF
DNA: TGTGCCTGGAGTGTACGATTGGACAGGGGGAACATTCAGTACTTC
size: .
D: TRBD1
J: TRBJ2-4
V: TRBV30

CDR3: CASSPLAGAAGELFF
DNA: TGTGCCAGCAGCCCACTAGCGGGAGCGGCCGGGGAGCTGTTTTTT
size: .
D: TRBD2
J: TRBJ2-2
V: TRBV27

CDR3: CASTKTSGVTDTQYF
DNA: TGTGCCAGCACCAAGACTAGCGGGGTAACAGATACGCAGTATTTT
size: .
D: TRBD2
J: TRBJ2-3
V: TRBV27

CDR3: CASSLGSGRPYNEQFF
DNA: TGTGCCAGCAGTTTGGGTAGCGGGAGGCCCTACAATGAGCAGTTCTTC
size: .
D: TRBD2
J: TRBJ2-1
V: TRBV6-2/TRBV6-3

CDR3: CASSPGTTSSEQYF
DNA: TGCGCCAGCAGCCCGGGGACTACCTCCTCCGAGCAGTACTTC
size: .
D: TRBD2
J: TRBJ2-7
V: TRBV5-1

CDR3: CSATQGVGGYTF
DNA: TGCAGTGCTACACAGGGGGTCGGTGGCTACACCTTC
size: .
D: TRBD1
J: TRBJ1-2
V: TRBV20-1

CDR3: CASSPGPLGAATQYF
DNA: TGTGCCAGCTCACCAGGCCCTTTGGGAGCGGCTACGCAGTATTTT
size: .
D: .
J: TRBJ2-3
V: TRBV18

CDR3: CAGDRGPETQYF
DNA: TGTGCCGGAGACAGGGGTCCGGAGACCCAGTACTTC
size: once
D: TRBD1
J: TRBJ2-5
V: TRBV30